These 11 T cell receptor beta chains were sequenced from one sample in a study of lymphopenia after photon versus proton radiotherapy. Sequencing used immunoSEQ multiplex PCR; TCRdb keeps in-frame clones, though not all of them. The sample records about 42,000 clones, about 80% being singletons. This material consisted of peripheral blood, taken from a patient treated with proton-based radiotherapy. The receptors come from a woman in her seventies with pancreatic cancer.

The V gene is TRBV29-1, the J gene TRBJ2-7; D not certain. In germline, CDR1 is SQVTM, CDR2 ANQGSEA. Deletions cut 6 bases from V and 1 base from J, with 19 bases between. This CDR3 has 15 residues. Here the CDR3 reads CSVRKVGNWSYEQYF. The CDR3 region has the DNA TGCAGCGTCCGGAAGGTGGGGAACTGGTCCTACGAGCAGTACTTC.

This clone has just a few counts. The V and J genes are TRBV28 and TRBJ1-3; TRBD1 matches 7 bases. Looked up from germline, CDR1 is MDHEN and CDR2 is SYDVKM. V lost 5 bases and J lost 0; bases outside the gene matches: 7. The CDR3 length is 16 residues. This CDR3 reads CASSQGQTGSGNTIYF. CDR3 coding DNA: TGTGCCAGCAGTCAGGGACAGACTGGCTCTGGAAACACCATATATTTT.

This clone was picked up one time. The chain joins TRBV7-9 to TRBJ2-1; D might be TRBD1 (6 bases). The germline CDR1 and CDR2 sequences are SEHNR and FQNEAQ (reference sequence). The CDR3 totals 13 residues. V lost 3 bases and J lost 9, with 12 bases in between. The CDR3 region has the DNA TGTGCCAGCAGCTTCGGAAAAGGGGGTGAGCAGTTCTTC. Amino acids: CASSFGKGGEQFF.

The genes are TRBV5-1 and TRBJ1-1, with D possibly being TRBD1 (5 bases). Trimming took off 2 bases at V and 1 base at J, with 9 bases between the two ends. The CDR3 covers 14 residues. Germline lookup yields CDR1 SGHRS and CDR2 YFSETQ. As DNA, the CDR3 is TGCGCCAGCAGCTTAGGGGCTTCGAACACTGAAGCTTTCTTT. It translates to CASSLGASNTEAFF. The whole variable domain, remainder taken from reference TRBV5-1 and TRBJ1-1, is KAGVTQTPRYLIKTRGQQVTLSCSPISGHRSVSWYQQTPGQGLQFLFEYFSETQRNKGNFPGRFSGRQFSNSRSEMNVSTLELGDSALYLCASSLGASNTEAFFGQGTRLTVV.

The chain carries TRBV5-1 and TRBJ2-5; tentative D call: TRBD2 (5 bases). Germline V gives CDR1 SGHRS, CDR2 YFSETQ. This CDR3 spans 13 amino acids. Trimming took 3 bases from V and 2 from J, leaving 8 bases between them. The CDR3 DNA sequence: TGCGCCAGCAGCTCAGGACTGCAAGAGACCCAGTACTTC. It yields the protein CASSSGLQETQYF.

The V gene is TRBV6-5, the J gene TRBJ1-2; 7 bases map to TRBD1. Germline V gives CDR1 MNHEY, CDR2 SVGAGI. V was pared by 5 bases and J by 3 bases, with 6 bases of the junction left unmatched. This CDR3 has 14 amino acids. CDR3 protein: CASSSSGTDYGYTF. In DNA, the CDR3 is TGTGCCAGCAGTAGCTCGGGGACAGACTATGGCTACACCTTC.

This clone was seen just once. The chain recombines TRBV19 with TRBJ2-1; D is unresolved. The CDR3 is 14 residues long. CDR1 is LNHDA and CDR2 is SQIVND in the germline V gene (reference sequence). V was cut by 4 bases and J by 7 bases, with 14 bases left in between. Here the CDR3 DNA reads TGTGCCAGTAGTAACCGGAATTTGAGGAATGAGCAGTTCTTC. This codes for CASSNRNLRNEQFF.

The chain's CDR3 is CASSYTQQSSGNTIYF. CDR3 bases: TGTGCCAGCAGTTACACCCAGCAGAGCTCTGGAAACACCATATATTTT. The J gene is TRBJ1-3, the V gene TRBV6-5, with D uncertain. The CDR3 loop spans 16 amino acids. V lost 2 bases, J lost 0 bases, and 11 bases lay in between. Per the germline V gene, CDR1 is MNHEY and CDR2 is SVGAGI.

This chain links TRBV18 with TRBJ1-3; D uncertain. This CDR3 spans 14 amino acids. V lost 5 bases to trimming and J lost 0 bases, with 8 bases between them. Germline V gives CDR1 KGHSH, CDR2 LQKENI. The CDR3 region has the DNA TGTGCCAGCTCAACTACTTCCTCTGGAAACACCATATATTTT. It codes for CASSTTSSGNTIYF.

The chain has TRBV7-2 and TRBJ2-1; perhaps TRBD2 as D (7 bases). Trimming pared 5 bases from V and 1 base from J, leaving 12 bases between. The CDR3 covers 15 residues. The germline gives CDR1 SGHTA, CDR2 FQGNSA. The CDR3 nucleotides are TGTGCCAGCAGCCCAAGGGGGGGATCCTACAATGAGCAGTTCTTC. Protein sequence: CASSPRGGSYNEQFF.

This clone was detected only once. The rearrangement joins TRBV30 to TRBJ2-3; D call uncertain. Germline-derived CDR1 and CDR2 are GTSNPN and SVGIG (reference sequence). V was cut by 3 bases and J by 1 base, with 5 bases left in between. CDR3 size: 12 residues. The CDR3 sequence: CAWSQGTDTQYF. As DNA, the CDR3 is TGTGCCTGGAGCCAAGGCACAGATACGCAGTATTTT.